This T cell receptor (beta chain) emerged from a study of vaccination and CD4 T cells after COVID-19 (dated by TCRdb to between 2022 and 2023). Turning to the overall study: Convalescent patients had a positive SARS-CoV-2 result on nasal swab PCR, and of these patients, about ten had mild disease and one had severe disease. Post-COVID blood samples were collected from convalescent patients a median of approximately 93 days after diagnosis, with a range of about 30 to 161 days. In 10 COVID-19 convalescent patients and a few infection-naive healthy vaccine recipients, researchers compared the spike-specific CD4+ TCR repertoire from before mRNA vaccination with the repertoire from after. Post-vaccine blood samples were taken a median of about 72 days after the second vaccine dose, with a range of about 13 to 241 days. The convalescent cohort comprised six males and four females, including two Hispanic individuals, seven Caucasians, two Asians and one multiracial person. Each participant got two doses of either the Pfizer-BioNTech BNT162b2 vaccine (n=8) or the Moderna mRNA-1273 vaccine (n=2).

Positive SARS-CoV-2 PCR tests in the convalescent patients dated from March to December 2020, before Alpha, Beta and Delta variants emerged in the United States. PBMCs were separated from whole blood using Ficoll-Paque Plus gradient centrifugation and then either used fresh or cryopreserved at -140C. The method behind the library was PCR. Sequencing relied on an Illumina iSeq 100. In the source study's methods: Non-productive sequences were removed, and CDR3s not starting with C, not ending with F or W, or shorter than 7 amino acids were discarded. Levenshtein distances (stringdist) and unrooted phylogenetic trees (ape) in R version 3.6.1 were used to assess CDR3 homology. The public reads were run again by TCRdb, first through fastp at Q25 and then through MiXCR, and only productive beta chains were kept. One record per CDR3 amino acid sequence lists the most common genes and DNA. The V and J calls and clone size are TCRdb's, not the authors'. Present in this sample are some 21,000 distinct CDR3 sequences, more than 45% of which were seen just once. The ten largest clones capture approximately 0.93% of the sample.

Notes on this clonotype: Its antigen target is currently unknown. The sample holds no much larger clone one base away, and base qualities are not on file.

Cut back by 4 bases and 4 bases, the V and J ends lie 12 bases apart. The cysteine opens and the phenylalanine closes a CDR3 of 14 amino acids. Left in the record is the CDR3 DNA by itself, 42 bases read in frame from the first base. Overall study outcomes, separate from this receptor: In convalescent patients, nearly all vaccine-specific clones (304 of 307) were found to be mono-reactive for SARS-CoV-2 spike rather than cross-reactive with common cold coronaviruses. Relatively few convalescent patients were included in the study, and early timepoints after natural infection were not analyzed. The median number of SARS-CoV-2-reactive clonotypes rose from 20 to 25 after infection to 35 to 45 after vaccination, but the change was not significant. In convalescent patients, a median roughly 86% of post-vaccine SARS-CoV-2-reactive clones were detected only after vaccination, suggesting vaccine-specific priming.

Sequenced here: CD4+ T cells from blood, sampled before SARS-CoV-2 vaccination. The rearrangement joined TRBV12-3 or TRBV12-4 to TRBJ2-3; the D gene is perhaps TRBD2, from 6 matching bases. The TCR was taken from a human donor who had recovered from COVID-19. The CDR3 has the sequence CASSYTGVSDTQYF. The DNA reads as follows: TGTGCCAGCAGTTATACGGGAGTCTCAGATACGCAGTATTTT.